Included here is one T cell receptor beta chain sequence, with context. Authors' methods: Reference gene primer amplification gave estimated nucleated cell counts. TCRdb keeps only in-frame clones here, not all; method: immunoSEQ multiplex PCR. That table gives V, J and clone size, and the DNA gave D and trimming. The table records under 150,000 clones, roughly 76% of them present only once. This sample was taken from a study of blood T cell repertoires in COVID-19. About the study: From T cells, B-cell-depleted T cells, or PBMCs came the material, which was cDNA or gDNA.

This CDR3 comprises 15 residues. The V end was cut by 1 base, the J end by 1 base, with 9 bases between. The germline gives CDR1 SGHRS, CDR2 YFSETQ. The specimen was peripheral blood. The chain employs TRBV5-1 and TRBJ1-5; possibly TRBD1 for D (6 bases). The TCR sequence derives from a man older than 75 with acute or convalescent COVID-19. CDR3 DNA: TGCGCCAGCAGCTTGCTAGGACAGAGCAATCAGCCCCAGCATTTT. Translated, it gives CASSLLGQSNQPQHF.